The 20 T cell receptor beta chains below were found in one sample sequenced in a study of cytomegalovirus exposure and HLA in healthy donors. Measured with immunoSEQ multiplex PCR; TCRdb has only the in-frame clones, and not every one. Of some 220,000 clones listed, over 80% are singletons. Sequences were obtained from PBMCs. These TCRs come from a woman aged 18-35 years in good health and CMV-seronegative.

The V call is TRBV27, the J call TRBJ2-1, with 11 bases matching TRBD2. The V and J ends lost 4 bases and 9 bases, in that order; junction bases with no gene match: 8. CDR1 and CDR2 (germline): MNHEY, SMNVEV (reference sequence). The CDR3 runs to 15 residues. CDR3 sequence reads: CASSSSLAGVGEQFF. In DNA, the CDR3 is TGTGCCAGCAGTTCATCACTAGCGGGAGTCGGTGAGCAGTTCTTC.

This rearrangement joins TRBV6-4 to TRBJ1-2; D gene unclear. Germline lookup yields CDR1 MRHNA and CDR2 SNTAGT. The CDR3 has 13 amino acids. The ends were cut back, 2 bases at V and 5 bases at J, with 9 bases in the middle. CDR3 amino acids: CASSDEGHYGYTF. CDR3 sequence (DNA): TGTGCCAGCAGTGACGAGGGTCATTATGGCTACACCTTC.

The chain has TRBV6-1 and TRBJ2-1; D gene unclear. V shed 4 bases and J shed 4 bases, with 5 bases lying between them. In germline, CDR1 is MNHNS, CDR2 SASEGT. The CDR3 is made up of 12 amino acids. CDR3 in amino acids: CASSGQYNEQFF. The CDR3 region has the DNA TGTGCCAGCAGTGGGCAGTACAATGAGCAGTTCTTC.

The rearrangement uses TRBV7-6 and TRBJ1-2, with D possibly being TRBD1 (6 bases). Germline CDR1 is SGHVS and CDR2 is FNYEAQ. This CDR3 comprises 15 residues. V lost 2 bases and J 4 bases, leaving 14 bases between the germline ends. CDR3 DNA sequence: TGTGCCAGCAGCTTATCGGGGGGGCCCTCCTATGGCTACACCTTC. Amino acids: CASSLSGGPSYGYTF.

This clone appeared once. V gene TRBV2 combines with J gene TRBJ2-7; 11 positions agree with TRBD2. There are 15 residues in the CDR3. V lost 5 bases and J lost 4; bases outside the gene matches: 7. Germline V gives CDR1 SNHLY, CDR2 FYNNEI. The CDR3 spells CASSRTSGGPYEQYF. The CDR3 DNA sequence: TGTGCCAGCAGTCGAACTAGCGGGGGACCTTACGAGCAGTACTTC.

This clone was found a few times. This chain connects TRBV30 to TRBJ2-4; D is possibly TRBD2 (6 bases). There are 11 residues in the CDR3. Trimming pared 4 bases from V and 10 bases from J, leaving 11 bases between. Germline V gene data show CDR1 as GTSNPN and CDR2 as SVGIG (reference sequence). This chain's CDR3 is CAWTLGLIQYF. The CDR3 nucleotides are TGTGCCTGGACCCTCGGACTAATTCAGTACTTC.

The chain employs TRBV11-2 and TRBJ2-5, with D possibly matching TRBD1 (6 bases). The CDR3 is 13 amino acids. Trimming took 1 base from V and 5 from J, leaving 8 bases between them. Germline-derived CDR1 and CDR2 are SGHAT and FQNNGV. The CDR3 sequence is CASSLVGGETQYF. The CDR3 DNA reads TGTGCCAGCAGCTTAGTAGGGGGTGAGACCCAGTACTTC.

The chain combines TRBV29-1 with TRBJ1-1; D remains unclear. The ends were cut back, 6 bases at V and 5 bases at J, with 7 bases in the middle. The CDR3 is made up of 10 amino acids. Germline CDR1 SQVTM, CDR2 ANQGSEA. The CDR3 DNA follows: TGCAGCGTCGACATGACTGAAGCTTTCTTT. Translated, it gives CSVDMTEAFF. Full variable domain (outside the CDR3, taken from reference TRBV29-1 and TRBJ1-1): SAVISQKPSRDICQRGTSLTIQCQVDSQVTMMFWYRQQPGQSLTLIATANQGSEATYESGFVIDKFPISRPNLTFSTLTVSNMSPEDSSIYLCSVDMTEAFFGQGTRLTVV.

This rearrangement joins TRBV5-1 to TRBJ2-7; 12 bases match TRBD2. Germline trimming cut 4 bases from V and 4 bases from J; bases unmatched to any gene: 9. The CDR3 consists of 16 residues. CDR1 SGHRS and CDR2 YFSETQ come from the germline V gene. As DNA, the CDR3 is TGCGCCAGCAGCGGACTACTAGCGGGAGGCCAATACGAGCAGTACTTC. Its translation: CASSGLLAGGQYEQYF.

In its sample, this clone was seen once. The genes are TRBV4-1 and TRBJ2-5; 7 nucleotides align to TRBD2. The germline gives CDR1 MGHRA, CDR2 YSYEKL. After removal of 4 bases from V and 4 bases from J, the junction contained 9 bases not matched to a gene. This CDR3 is 15 amino acids long. The CDR3 loop reads CASSPLVGRRETQYF. The CDR3 nucleotides read TGCGCCAGCAGCCCTCTGGTCGGGAGGAGAGAGACCCAGTACTTC.

CDR3: CSVEVRFTDTQYF. As DNA, the CDR3 is TGCAGCGTTGAGGTCAGGTTCACAGATACGCAGTATTTT. This chain connects TRBV29-1 to TRBJ2-3, with D hard to call. This CDR3 is built from 13 residues. Germline V gene data show CDR1 as SQVTM and CDR2 as ANQGSEA. V lost 3 bases and J lost 2, with 9 bases in between.

The CDR3 is CASSRQGRETQYF. CDR3 coding DNA: TGTGCCAGCAGCCGACAGGGAAGGGAGACCCAGTACTTC. The chain recombines TRBV27 with TRBJ2-5, with 7 bases identical to TRBD1. The CDR3 extends over 13 amino acids. V was clipped by 6 bases and J by 5 bases; unmatched bases: 6. Germline CDR1 MNHEY, CDR2 SMNVEV (reference sequence).

The rearrangement links TRBV4-1 to TRBJ2-2, with 7 bases identical to TRBD1. CDR1 is MGHRA and CDR2 is YSYEKL in the germline V gene. CDR3 length: 17 residues. V lost 3 bases, J lost 5 bases, and 12 bases stayed unmatched. The CDR3 nucleotides read TGCGCCAGCAGCCATAGTCGGACAGGTGTAATGACCGGGGAGCTGTTTTTT. This sequence encodes CASSHSRTGVMTGELFF.

V gene TRBV27 combines with J gene TRBJ1-4; the D gene is possibly TRBD1 (6 bases). The ends were cut back, 3 bases at V and 7 bases at J, with 21 bases in the middle. CDR1 and CDR2 (germline): MNHEY, SMNVEV (reference sequence). The CDR3 is 17 amino acids. The CDR3 reads CASSLTPGRGGGEKLFF. The CDR3 DNA is TGTGCCAGCAGTTTGACCCCCGGACGAGGGGGGGGTGAAAAACTGTTTTTT.

The sample holds one count of this clone. This rearrangement joins TRBV7-3 to TRBJ2-5, with 7 bases lining up with TRBD2. The ends lost 5 bases at V and 7 bases at J; junction bases unmatched: 13. CDR3 size: 15 residues. The germline V gene encodes CDR1 SGHTA and CDR2 FQGTGA. CDR3 in amino acids: CASSEGLVQGATQYF. DNA for the CDR3: TGTGCCAGCAGCGAAGGACTAGTCCAGGGAGCGACCCAGTACTTC.

This clone was seen just once. V is TRBV7-9 and J is TRBJ2-5, with 7 bases lining up with TRBD1. Germline V gene lookup returns CDR1 SEHNR and CDR2 FQNEAQ (reference sequence). V trimming: 4 bases; J trimming: 5 bases; junction bases outside the gene matches: 4. CDR3 length: 13 amino acids. CDR3 sequence reads: CASSSQGFETQYF. The CDR3 coding sequence is TGTGCCAGCAGCTCACAGGGGTTTGAGACCCAGTACTTC.

The rearrangement uses TRBV5-6 and TRBJ2-5; D is uncertain. V was shortened by 2 bases and J by 2 bases, with 4 bases between the two germline ends. In germline, CDR1 is SGHDT, CDR2 YYEEEE. The CDR3 totals 12 residues. DNA of the CDR3: TGTGCCAGCAGCTTTTTACAAGAGACCCAGTACTTC. The encoded protein is CASSFLQETQYF.

This clone is a singleton in its sample. The gene calls are TRBV11-2 and TRBJ2-3; TRBD1 matches at 7 bases. Per germline, CDR1 SGHAT and CDR2 FQNNGV. The V segment lost 3 bases and the J segment 2 bases; nucleotides outside the gene matches: 2. The CDR3 loop spans 14 amino acids. The CDR3, as DNA: TGTGCCAGCAGCTTCGGACAGGTCACAGATACGCAGTATTTT. Its protein is CASSFGQVTDTQYF.

This clone was picked up one time. The V and J genes are TRBV6-1 and TRBJ1-4; D ambiguous. Trimming cost V 4 bases and J 4 bases, with 13 bases left between them. This CDR3 has 15 amino acids. Looked up from germline, CDR1 is MNHNS and CDR2 is SASEGT. DNA of the CDR3: TGTGCCAGCAGTGCTGAGGCTTTGGATAATGAAAAACTGTTTTTT. This sequence encodes CASSAEALDNEKLFF.

This chain links TRBV7-2 with TRBJ2-1; 10 bases fit TRBD2. This CDR3 contains 17 residues. V dropped 5 bases and J dropped 5; count of bases not matched to a gene: 12. Germline V CDR1 and CDR2: SGHTA, FQGNSA. The CDR3 is CASSLTSGLAANNEQFF. The CDR3 DNA reads as TGTGCCAGCAGCCTCACATCCGGACTAGCGGCAAACAATGAGCAGTTCTTC.